These T cell receptor beta chains were read from a single sample in a study of cytomegalovirus exposure and HLA in healthy donors. Data came from immunoSEQ multiplex PCR; TCRdb stores just in-frame clones and leaves some out. The table shows over 150,000 clones, with around four fifths occurring only once. Sequencing input: PBMCs. These receptors were obtained from a woman in her forties or fifties in good health and CMV-seronegative. The conserved cysteine and the conserved F or W are not part of the CDR3 here. Fields, in order: J gene, V gene, CDR3 protein.

J gene: TRBJ2-4; V gene: TRBV28; CDR3 protein: ASSGTDLAKNIQY
J gene: TRBJ1-4; V gene: TRBV6-5; CDR3 protein: ASSYDSTTNEKLF
J gene: TRBJ1-2; V gene: TRBV27; CDR3 protein: ASSPTGNINYGYT
J gene: TRBJ2-7; V gene: TRBV7-2; CDR3 protein: ASSLTRAYEQY
J gene: TRBJ2-1; V gene: TRBV18; CDR3 protein: ASSPNRDYNEQF
J gene: TRBJ2-7; V gene: TRBV30; CDR3 protein: AWSGERLTYEQY
J gene: TRBJ2-1; V gene: TRBV6-5; CDR3 protein: ASSRGQGAHNEQF
J gene: TRBJ1-2; V gene: TRBV6-1; CDR3 protein: ASSEQQGESYT
J gene: TRBJ2-1; V gene: TRBV7-3; CDR3 protein: ASSLLGAEQF
J gene: TRBJ2-3; V gene: TRBV4-3; CDR3 protein: ASSLASGSRDTQY
J gene: TRBJ2-7; V gene: TRBV4-1; CDR3 protein: ASSRNRGGGYEQY
J gene: TRBJ2-5; V gene: TRBV7-8; CDR3 protein: ASRNARPSIPSQETQY
J gene: TRBJ2-1; V gene: TRBV9; CDR3 protein: ASSVEFTSGQF